This T cell receptor (beta chain) was sequenced in a study of T cell responses to AZD1222 COVID-19 vaccine. This clone was seen a handful of times. Its antigen is as yet unknown. Overall study results and limits: Just a handful of AZD1222 recipients tested seropositive at baseline. The reported proportion of spike-specific TCRs targeting unmutated variant regions was nearly half. Most donors were white British and more were female, and clonal diversity was possibly underestimated.

Libraries were prepared by immunoSEQ multiplex PCR; TCRdb keeps only in-frame clonotypes and omits some of them. The sample shows about 120,000 clones, about 93% of them seen only once. The CDR3 is made up of 15 amino acids. Germline V gene data show CDR1 as SGHTA and CDR2 as FQGTGA. V gave up 2 bases and J gave up 0 bases, with 7 bases separating them. Source: peripheral blood, taken 28 days after the second AZD1222 dose. V gene TRBV7-3 combines with J gene TRBJ2-2; D perhaps matches TRBD1 (5 bases). This clonotype originated in an adult who received the AZD1222 COVID-19 vaccine. The CDR3 loop is CASSLQGSNTGELFF. CDR3 nucleotide sequence: TGTGCCAGCAGCTTACAGGGATCGAACACCGGGGAGCTGTTTTTT.